The clone carrying this T cell receptor (beta chain) showed up just a few times. This table comes from immunoSEQ multiplex PCR, and its TCRdb copy is limited to in-frame clones, with some not included. In the table there are over 100,000 clones, roughly 80% of which are singletons. Deletions cut 1 base from V and 4 bases from J, with 7 bases between. Germline V lookup: CDR1 GTSNPN, CDR2 SVGIG (reference sequence). This CDR3 is built from 12 residues. The data are from a study of Ad26.COV2.S vaccination and SARS-CoV-2 variants. Sequences were derived from peripheral blood, sampled after recovery from COVID-19. The clonotype was recovered from a human donor who had recovered from COVID-19. This chain connects TRBV30 to TRBJ1-1, with D unresolved. The CDR3, as DNA: TGTGCCTGGAGTGCCACATCCACTGAAGCTTTCTTT. Amino acids: CAWSATSTEAFF.